Here is one TCR beta chain with its context. What it binds is unknown. Vbeta (60) and Jbeta (13) primers were used in the PCR. The protocol was immunoSEQ multiplex PCR, while the TCRdb copy is restricted to in-frame clones and leaves out a portion. There are tens of thousands of clones in the sample; roughly 70% occur only once, and around 2.3% lies in the top ten. The source of the sample is a study of cytomegalovirus exposure and HLA in healthy donors. Study observations and caveats: HLA allele associations emerged for some 16,000 TCR beta sequences in a later analysis, at 0.05 false discovery rate. Among CMV-associated TCR beta chains, most appeared HLA-restricted in a later analysis. A later analysis showed TCR association rates differing by HLA locus, peaking at DRB1 and lowest at HLA-C.

Germline CDR1 reads LNHNV; CDR2 reads YYDKDF (reference sequence). The CDR3 has 15 residues. The V and J ends lost 5 bases and 4 bases respectively, with 15 bases between them. This rearrangement joins TRBV15 to TRBJ1-5, with D perhaps matching TRBD1 (6 bases). Sequencing input: PBMCs. This clonotype originated in a man in his thirties or forties in good health and CMV-seronegative. CDR3 protein: CATSSYREGNQPQHF. CDR3 sequence (DNA): TGTGCCACCAGCTCATACAGGGAAGGGAATCAGCCCCAGCATTTT. Based on the CDR3 plus reference TRBV15 and TRBJ1-5, the full variable domain is DAMVIQNPRYQVTQFGKPVTLSCSQTLNHNVMYWYQQKSSQAPKLLFHYYDKDFNNEADTPDNFQSRRPNTSFCFLDIRSPGLGDTAMYLCATSSYREGNQPQHFGDGTRLSIL.